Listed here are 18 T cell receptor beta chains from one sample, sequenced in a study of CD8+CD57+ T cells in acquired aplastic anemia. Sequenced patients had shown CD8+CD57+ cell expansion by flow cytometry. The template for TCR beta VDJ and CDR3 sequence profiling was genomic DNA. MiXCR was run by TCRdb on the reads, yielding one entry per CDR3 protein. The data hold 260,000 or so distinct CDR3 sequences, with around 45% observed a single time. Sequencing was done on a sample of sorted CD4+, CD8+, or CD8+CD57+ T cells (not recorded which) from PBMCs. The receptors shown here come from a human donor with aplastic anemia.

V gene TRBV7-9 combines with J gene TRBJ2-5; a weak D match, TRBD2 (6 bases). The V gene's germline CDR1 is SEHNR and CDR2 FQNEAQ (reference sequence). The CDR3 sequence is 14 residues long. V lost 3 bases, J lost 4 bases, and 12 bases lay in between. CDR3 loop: CASSLGLATETQYF. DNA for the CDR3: TGTGCCAGCAGCTTGGGGCTAGCGACAGAGACCCAGTACTTC.

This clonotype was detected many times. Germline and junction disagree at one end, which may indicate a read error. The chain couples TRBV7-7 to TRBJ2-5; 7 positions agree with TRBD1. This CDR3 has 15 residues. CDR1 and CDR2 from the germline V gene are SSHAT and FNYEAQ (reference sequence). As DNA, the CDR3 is TGTGCTAGCAGCTTAGAGGGACAGAAGAAAGAGACCCAGTACTTC. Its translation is CASSLEGQKKETQYF.

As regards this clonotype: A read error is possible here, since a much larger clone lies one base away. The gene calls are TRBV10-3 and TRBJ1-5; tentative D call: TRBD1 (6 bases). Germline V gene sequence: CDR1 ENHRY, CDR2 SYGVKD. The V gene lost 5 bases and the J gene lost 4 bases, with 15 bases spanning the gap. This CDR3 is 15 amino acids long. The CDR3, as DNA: TGTGCCATCAGTTACGGCAGGGGATCTAATCAGCCCCAGCATTTT. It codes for CAISYGRGSNQPQHF.

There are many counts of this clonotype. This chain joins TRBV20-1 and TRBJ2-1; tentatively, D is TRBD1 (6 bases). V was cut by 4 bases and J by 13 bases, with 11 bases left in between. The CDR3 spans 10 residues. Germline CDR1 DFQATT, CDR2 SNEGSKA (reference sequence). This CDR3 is CSATQGNQFF. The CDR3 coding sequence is TGCAGTGCTACACAGGGAAATCAGTTCTTC.

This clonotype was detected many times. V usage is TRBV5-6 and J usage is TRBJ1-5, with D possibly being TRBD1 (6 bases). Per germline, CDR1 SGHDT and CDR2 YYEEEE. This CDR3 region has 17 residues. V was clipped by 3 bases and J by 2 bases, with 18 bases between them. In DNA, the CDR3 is TGTGCCAGCAGCTCCTACAGGGAGGCTGTCCGCAATCAGCCCCAGCATTTT. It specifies CASSSYREAVRNQPQHF.

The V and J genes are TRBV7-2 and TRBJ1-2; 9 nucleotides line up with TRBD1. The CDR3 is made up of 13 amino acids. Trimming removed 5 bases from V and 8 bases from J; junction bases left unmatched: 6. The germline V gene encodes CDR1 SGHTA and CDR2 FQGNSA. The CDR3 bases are TGTGCCAGCAGCCCAACAGGGGGCCAGGGCTACACCTTC. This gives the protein CASSPTGGQGYTF.

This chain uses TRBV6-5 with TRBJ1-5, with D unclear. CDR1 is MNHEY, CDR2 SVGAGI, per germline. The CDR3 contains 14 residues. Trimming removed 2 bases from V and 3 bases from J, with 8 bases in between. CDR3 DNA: TGTGCCAGCAGTTACGATGGAAACAATCAGCCCCAGCATTTT. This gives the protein CASSYDGNNQPQHF.

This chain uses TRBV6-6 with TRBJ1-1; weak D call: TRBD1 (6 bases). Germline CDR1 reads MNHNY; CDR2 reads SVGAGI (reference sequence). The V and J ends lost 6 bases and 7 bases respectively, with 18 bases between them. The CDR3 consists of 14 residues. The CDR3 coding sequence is TGTGCCAGCAGCCCAGGGACACCCCGGGATGAAGCTTTCTTT. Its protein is CASSPGTPRDEAFF.

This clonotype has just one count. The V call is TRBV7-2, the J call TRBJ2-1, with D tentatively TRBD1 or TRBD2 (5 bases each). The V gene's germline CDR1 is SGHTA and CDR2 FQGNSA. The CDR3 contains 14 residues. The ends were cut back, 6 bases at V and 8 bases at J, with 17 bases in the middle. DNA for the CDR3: TGTGCCAGCAGGGGTATGAACGGGGCCGATGAGCAGTTCTTC. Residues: CASRGMNGADEQFF. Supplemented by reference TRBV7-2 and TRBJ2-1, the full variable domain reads GAGVSQSPSNKVTEKGKDVELRCDPISGHTALYWYRQSLGQGLEFLIYFQGNSAPDKSGLPSDRFSAERTGGSVSTLTIQRTQQEDSAVYLCASRGMNGADEQFFGPGTRLTVL.

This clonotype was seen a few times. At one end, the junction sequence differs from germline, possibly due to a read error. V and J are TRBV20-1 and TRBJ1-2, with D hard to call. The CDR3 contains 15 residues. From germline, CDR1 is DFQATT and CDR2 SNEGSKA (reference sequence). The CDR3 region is CGAFGPTDSNYGYTF. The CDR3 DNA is TGCGGTGCTTTCGGACCTACTGATTCTAACTATGGCTACACCTTC.

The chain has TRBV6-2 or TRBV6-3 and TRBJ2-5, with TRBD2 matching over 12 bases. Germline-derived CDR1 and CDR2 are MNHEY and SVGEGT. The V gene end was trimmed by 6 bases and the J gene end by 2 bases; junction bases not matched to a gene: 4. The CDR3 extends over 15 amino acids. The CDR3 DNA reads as TGTGCCAGCAGGTATCTAGCGGGAGGGCAAGAGACCCAGTACTTC. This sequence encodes CASRYLAGGQETQYF.

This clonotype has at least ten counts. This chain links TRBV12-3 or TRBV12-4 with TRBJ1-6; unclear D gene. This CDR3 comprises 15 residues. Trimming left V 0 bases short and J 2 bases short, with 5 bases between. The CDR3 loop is CASSLAGTYNSPLHF. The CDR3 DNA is TGTGCCAGCAGTTTAGCGGGGACCTATAATTCACCCCTCCACTTT.

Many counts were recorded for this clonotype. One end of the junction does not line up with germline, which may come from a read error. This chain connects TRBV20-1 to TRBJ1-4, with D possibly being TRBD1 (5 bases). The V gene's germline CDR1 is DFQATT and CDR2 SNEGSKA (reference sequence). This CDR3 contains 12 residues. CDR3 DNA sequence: TGCAGTGCTAGAGTCAGTGGGGCTGAACAGCTTTTT. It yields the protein CSARVSGAEQLF.

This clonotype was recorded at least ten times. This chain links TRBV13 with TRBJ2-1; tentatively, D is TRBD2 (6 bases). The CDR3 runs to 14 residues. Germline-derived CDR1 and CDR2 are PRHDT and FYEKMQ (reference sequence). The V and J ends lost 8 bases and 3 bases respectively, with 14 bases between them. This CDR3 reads CASLLTGDYNEQFF. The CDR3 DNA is TGTGCCAGCCTGCTTACGGGGGACTACAATGAGCAGTTCTTC. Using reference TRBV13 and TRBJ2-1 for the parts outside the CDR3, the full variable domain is AAGVIQSPRHLIKEKRETATLKCYPIPRHDTVYWYQQGPGQDPQFLISFYEKMQSDKGSIPDRFSAQQFSDYHSELNMSSLELGDSALYFCASLLTGDYNEQFFGPGTRLTVL.

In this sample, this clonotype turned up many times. As DNA, the CDR3 is TGCAGTGCTAGAGATGAATCAGGGTCCTACGAGCAGTACTTC. Protein sequence: CSARDESGSYEQYF. The chain carries TRBV20-1 and TRBJ2-7; tentatively, D is TRBD1 (5 bases). The V gene lost 0 bases and the J gene lost 1 base, with 10 bases spanning the gap. Germline CDR1 is DFQATT and CDR2 is SNEGSKA (reference sequence). There are 14 residues in the CDR3.

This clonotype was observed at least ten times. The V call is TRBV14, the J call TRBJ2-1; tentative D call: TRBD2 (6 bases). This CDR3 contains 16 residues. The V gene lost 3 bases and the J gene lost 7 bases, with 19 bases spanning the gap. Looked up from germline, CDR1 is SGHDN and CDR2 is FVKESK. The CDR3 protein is CASSQGGLLTRNEQFF. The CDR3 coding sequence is TGTGCCAGCAGCCAGGGTGGACTACTCACTCGGAATGAGCAGTTCTTC.

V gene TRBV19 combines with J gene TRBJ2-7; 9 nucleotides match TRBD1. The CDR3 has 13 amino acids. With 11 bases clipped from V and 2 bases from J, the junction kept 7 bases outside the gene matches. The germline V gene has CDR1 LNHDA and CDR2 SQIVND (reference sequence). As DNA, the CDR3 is TGTGCCTCTCAGTGGACAGGGGCCTACGAGCAGTACTTC. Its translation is CASQWTGAYEQYF.

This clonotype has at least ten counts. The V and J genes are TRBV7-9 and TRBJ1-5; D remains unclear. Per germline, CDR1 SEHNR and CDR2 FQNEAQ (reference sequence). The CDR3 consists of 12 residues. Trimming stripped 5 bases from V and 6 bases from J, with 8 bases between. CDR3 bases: TGTGCCAGCAGCCCCGAGAGTCAGCCCCAGCATTTT. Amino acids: CASSPESQPQHF.